This paragraph reports one T cell receptor (beta chain). The sample is drawn from a study of blood T cell repertoires in COVID-19. In the study overall: The United States, Italy and Spain were the sources of the acute and convalescent COVID-19 samples. PBMCs, B-cell-depleted T cells, or T cells were the source of the cDNA or gDNA that made up the material.

CDR3 size: 16 residues. Original handling: Reference gene primer amplification yielded estimated nucleated cell counts. Clones were read by immunoSEQ multiplex PCR, and TCRdb kept only the in-frame ones, dropping some. V, J and clone size are those of that table, while D and trimming were read from the DNA. The data contain around 150,000 clones, about four fifths of them singletons. The gene calls are TRBV12-2 and TRBJ2-3; whether TRBD2, the table's D call, matches the DNA was not checked. TRBV12-2 is assigned pseudogene status. This sequence originates from a man in his 60s with active or convalescent COVID-19. The sample was peripheral blood. CDR3 sequence: CASRSGLKSSTDTQYF. DNA of the CDR3: TGTGCAAGTCGCTCCGGACTAAAGTCTAGCACAGATACGCAGTATTTT.